This T cell receptor (beta chain) was sequenced during a study of control samples from healthy donors and cancer patients. The V gene's germline CDR1 is MNHEY and CDR2 SVGAGI. The trim removed 0 bases at V and 1 base at J, leaving 2 bases unmatched. CDR3 length: 16 amino acids. Some clones are missing from TCRdb's copy, which holds only in-frame ones; the method was immunoSEQ multiplex PCR. The sample has 120,000 or so clones, around 87% seen once. The gene calls are TRBV6-5 and TRBJ1-2; TRBD1 matches at 10 bases. What was sequenced was blood. The clonotype comes from a middle-aged man in good health. CDR3 loop: CASSYSTGGSNYGYTF. The CDR3 coding sequence is TGTGCCAGCAGTTACTCGACAGGGGGCAGTAACTATGGCTACACCTTC.